Listed below are T cell receptor beta chains from one sample, sequenced in a study of OX40 agonist ivuxolimab in advanced cancers. Only in-frame clones appear in the TCRdb table, and some are missing; sequencing was by immunoSEQ multiplex PCR. The table shows under 150,000 clones, with roughly nine tenths occurring only once. The specimen comprised CD4+ or CD8+ T cells sorted from blood, sampled in a trial of the OX40 agonist ivuxolimab. These receptors came from an adult with an advanced solid tumor such as melanoma, head and neck, liver or kidney cancer. Both conserved end residues are part of each CDR3. Fields, in order: V gene, J gene, clone size, D gene, CDR3 DNA, CDR3 protein. The D gene is left open where the match is weak. Clone size, where shown, is once, few, many, or a class for clones that have expanded.

TRBV6-6,TRBJ2-7,NA,NA,TGTGCCAGCAGCCTCGGACAAATCTCCTACGAGCAGTACTTC,CASSLGQISYEQYF
TRBV18,TRBJ1-1,NA,TRBD1,TGTGCCAGCTCACTACGGATCGGGACAGGGGGCCGGACTGAAGCTTTCTTT,CASSLRIGTGGRTEAFF
TRBV6-5,TRBJ2-1,NA,NA,TGTGCCAGCAGTGTCAGGGGTAGCTCCTACAATGAGCAGTTCTTC,CASSVRGSSYNEQFF
TRBV2,TRBJ2-3,NA,NA,TGTGCCATCAAGGCGGTTGCGGGGGCGTATAGCACAGATACGCAGTATTTT,CAIKAVAGAYSTDTQYF
TRBV28,TRBJ1-1,NA,TRBD1,TGTGCCAGCAGTTCGGGACAGGGAAGCACTGAAGCTTTCTTT,CASSSGQGSTEAFF
TRBV27,TRBJ2-7,NA,NA,TGTGCCAGCAGTTGGGCGGGGGCCCAACGAGGCGAGCAGTACTTC,CASSWAGAQRGEQYF
TRBV6-5,TRBJ1-3,NA,NA,TGTGCCAGCAGCGACAGGTCCTCTGGAAACACCATATATTTT,CASSDRSSGNTIYF
TRBV6-1,TRBJ2-3,NA,NA,TGTGCCAGCAGTGTGGGGGTCAGCACAGATACGCAGTATTTT,CASSVGVSTDTQYF
TRBV5-1,TRBJ2-2,NA,NA,TGCGCCAGCAGCTTGGGTTCCGGGGTCACCGGGGAGCTGTTTTTT,CASSLGSGVTGELFF
TRBV4-3,TRBJ1-3,NA,NA,TGCGCCAGCAGCCAAGATTCTGGAAACACCATATATTTT,CASSQDSGNTIYF
TRBV27,TRBJ2-1,NA,TRBD1,TGTGCCAGCAACCGAGGTCAGGGGGCGCAGAACAATGAGCAGTTCTTC,CASNRGQGAQNNEQFF
TRBV28,TRBJ1-2,once,TRBD1,TGTGCCAGCCAAATACAAGGGGACAGGCCTGGCTACACCTTC,CASQIQGDRPGYTF
TRBV6-6,TRBJ1-2,NA,TRBD1,TGTGCCAGCAGTGTGACAGGGGACTATGGCTACACCTTC,CASSVTGDYGYTF
TRBV5-4,TRBJ1-4,NA,NA,TGTGCCAGCAGCTTGAAAGGTGGCACTAATGAAAAACTGTTTTTT,CASSLKGGTNEKLFF
TRBV5-8,TRBJ1-2,NA,NA,TGTGCCAGCAGCTTTGGGGGCAGGGATAACTATGGCTACACCTTC,CASSFGGRDNYGYTF
TRBV5-8,TRBJ2-1,NA,TRBD1,TGTGCCAGCAGCCCTGACAGGGTCTCTGAGCAGTTCTTC,CASSPDRVSEQFF
TRBV5-4,TRBJ2-3,NA,NA,TGTGCCAGCAGCTTAGCGACAGATACGCAGTATTTT,CASSLATDTQYF
TRBV18,TRBJ1-2,NA,TRBD1,TGTGCCAGCTCTCTACACGGACAGGTAAGGGATGGCTACACCTTC,CASSLHGQVRDGYTF
TRBV10-2,TRBJ2-3,NA,TRBD2,TGCGCCAGCAGATCTGGTAGGACTAGCGGGAACACAGATACGCAGTATTTT,CASRSGRTSGNTDTQYF
TRBV9,TRBJ1-4,NA,NA,TGTGCCAGCAGCGTAGGACAGAGTTATGAAAAACTGTTTTTT,CASSVGQSYEKLFF
TRBV7-8,TRBJ2-2,NA,NA,TGTGCCAGCAGCTTAGCCGCCGGGGAGCTGTTTTTT,CASSLAAGELFF
TRBV5-1,TRBJ2-5,NA,NA,TGCGCCAGCAGCCAAACTAGCTCCACCTCTGGGACCCAGTACTTC,CASSQTSSTSGTQYF
TRBV2,TRBJ2-5,NA,TRBD1,TGTGCCACCGGGACAGGCTACCAAGAGACCCAGTACTTC,CATGTGYQETQYF
TRBV5-1,TRBJ2-6,NA,NA,TGCGCCAGCAGCTTGGAGGGGTTCTCTGGGGCCAACGTCCTGACTTTC,CASSLEGFSGANVLTF
TRBV7-9,TRBJ2-3,once,TRBD2,TGTGCCAGCAGCACAGCGGGGATACACACAGATACGCAGTATTTT,CASSTAGIHTDTQYF
TRBV10-3,TRBJ2-1,NA,NA,TGTGCCCAAGGGGCAAATGAGAGGAGTGAGCAGTTCTTC,CAQGANERSEQFF
TRBV21-1,TRBJ1-2,NA,NA,TGTGCCAGCCTCAAAATAGAACCAGTTTATGGCTACACCTTC,CASLKIEPVYGYTF
TRBV5-1,TRBJ2-6,NA,NA,TGCGCCAGCAGCGGGGGTGGGGCCAACGTCCTGACTTTC,CASSGGGANVLTF
TRBV5-1,TRBJ1-4,once,NA,TGCGCCAGCAGCGTGACGACGCCCCTGTTTTTT,CASSVTTPLFF
TRBV19,TRBJ1-4,NA,NA,TGTGCCAGTAGTGACGGGACAATAAATGAAAAACTGTTTTTT,CASSDGTINEKLFF
TRBV30,TRBJ2-5,NA,NA,TGTGCCTCTTCCCAGGGACAATCAGGATCTGGGACCCAGTACTTC,CASSQGQSGSGTQYF
TRBV7-2,TRBJ1-6,once,NA,TGTGCCGGCAGGTCGATCAGGGATTCACCCCTCCACTTT,CAGRSIRDSPLHF
TRBV28,TRBJ2-1,NA,NA,TGTGCCAGCAGTTTAGGACAACTGGGAGTCAATGAGCAGTTCTTC,CASSLGQLGVNEQFF
TRBV30,TRBJ1-4,NA,NA,TGTGCCTGGATGGGTGGGCTTGCAACTAATGAAAAACTGTTTTTT,CAWMGGLATNEKLFF
TRBV6-6,TRBJ1-5,few,NA,TGTGCCAGCAGCCCACCTAGCAATCAGCCCCAGCATTTT,CASSPPSNQPQHF
TRBV15,TRBJ1-5,NA,TRBD1,TGTGCCACCAGCAGAGACAGGGGGTATCAGCCCCAGCATTTT,CATSRDRGYQPQHF
TRBV19,TRBJ1-5,NA,NA,TGTGCCAGTAATCAATTCGGACATAGCAATCAGCCCCAGCATTTT,CASNQFGHSNQPQHF
TRBV5-6,TRBJ2-1,NA,NA,TGTGCCAGCAGCCGTGCCGGGAATGAGCAGTTCTTC,CASSRAGNEQFF
TRBV7-2,TRBJ1-4,NA,NA,TGTGCCAGCAGCTTTGACCCAACTAATGAAAAACTGTTTTTT,CASSFDPTNEKLFF
TRBV7-3,TRBJ1-2,NA,NA,TGTGCCAGCAGCCTAGCCGGGACGACGGATGGCTACACCTTC,CASSLAGTTDGYTF
TRBV6-5,TRBJ1-2,once,NA,TGTGCCAGCAGTTTTAGGGGTCGGGGAGGCTACACCTTC,CASSFRGRGGYTF
TRBV11-2,TRBJ1-2,once,NA,TGTGCCAGCAGCTTAAGTTCTAACTATGGCTACACCTTC,CASSLSSNYGYTF
TRBV19,TRBJ2-7,NA,TRBD1,TGTGCCAGGGCGACAGGGGGACTTGGTGGTGACGAGCAGTACTTC,CARATGGLGGDEQYF
TRBV7-9,TRBJ2-1,NA,TRBD1,TGTGCCAGCAGCCCTAGGAGGACAGGGATTGGTGAGCAGTTCTTC,CASSPRRTGIGEQFF
TRBV5-1,TRBJ2-1,NA,NA,TGCGCCAGCAGCCCCCGGGAAGTAGGCAATGAGCAGTTCTTC,CASSPREVGNEQFF
TRBV4-3,TRBJ2-2,NA,NA,TGCGCCAGCAGCCAAGTAGACACCGGGGAGCTGTTTTTT,CASSQVDTGELFF
TRBV4-3,TRBJ2-7,NA,NA,TGCGCCAGCAGCCAAGGGGTCAGGGAGGTGTACGAGCAGTACTTC,CASSQGVREVYEQYF
TRBV19,TRBJ2-7,few,TRBD1,TGTGCCAGTAGCGGGCAGGGGGCCTCCTACGAGCAGTACTTC,CASSGQGASYEQYF
TRBV5-6,TRBJ2-3,NA,NA,TGTGCCAGCAGCTTGGAGGTTACGCAGTATTTT,CASSLEVTQYF
TRBV2,TRBJ1-1,NA,NA,TGTGCCAGCAGTGAAGGGATGAACACTGAAGCTTTCTTT,CASSEGMNTEAFF
TRBV4-3,TRBJ2-5,few,NA,TGCGCCAGCAGCCCCGGGGCACAGGTCCAAGAGACCCAGTACTTC,CASSPGAQVQETQYF
TRBV5-4,TRBJ1-2,medium-sized,TRBD1,TGTGCCAGCAGCGGGGACAGGGGGCCGGTGAAAGGCTACACCTTC,CASSGDRGPVKGYTF
TRBV7-9,TRBJ1-6,NA,NA,TGTGCCAGCAGCTTAGTAGGCGGGGGAGGTAATTCACCCCTCCACTTT,CASSLVGGGGNSPLHF
TRBV28,TRBJ2-7,NA,NA,TGTGCCAGCAACCTAGCCGGCTACGAGCAGTACTTC,CASNLAGYEQYF